Below are 12 T cell receptor beta chains sequenced from a single sample in a study of blood T cell repertoires in COVID-19. Produced via immunoSEQ multiplex PCR; TCRdb's table is partial and in-frame only. There are around 250,000 clones in the sample; approximately 85% occur only once, and approximately 5.1% lies in the top ten. Sequencing used peripheral blood. Receptor source: a man aged 50-60 years with active or convalescent COVID-19.

This clone was recorded a few times. The rearrangement links TRBV5-5 to TRBJ1-1, with D perhaps matching TRBD1 (5 bases). CDR1 and CDR2 (germline): SGHKS, YYEKEE (reference sequence). V was cut by 0 bases and J by 4 bases, with 7 bases left in between. The CDR3 spans 13 residues. CDR3 in amino acids: CASSLDRGTEAFF. Here the CDR3 DNA reads TGTGCCAGCAGCTTGGATAGGGGCACTGAAGCTTTCTTT.

V and J are TRBV5-1 and TRBJ2-5, with 8 nucleotides matching TRBD2. Germline assignment: CDR1 SGHRS and CDR2 YFSETQ. CDR3 size: 15 residues. The J segment lost 4 bases and the V segment lost 3 bases, leaving 8 bases of the junction unmatched. CDR3 sequence reads: CASSSEGLDGETQYF. The CDR3 DNA follows: TGCGCCAGCAGCTCAGAGGGACTAGATGGAGAGACCCAGTACTTC.

The genes are TRBV19 and TRBJ2-5; perhaps TRBD1 as D (6 bases). Germline V gene sequence: CDR1 LNHDA, CDR2 SQIVND (reference sequence). The V and J ends lost 8 bases and 2 bases respectively, with 21 bases between them. The CDR3 is 16 amino acids. The CDR3 region is CASQGSGAAHQETQYF. For the CDR3, the DNA is TGTGCCAGTCAAGGCTCAGGGGCCGCGCATCAAGAGACCCAGTACTTC.

This chain uses TRBV2 with TRBJ1-2; D remains ambiguous. Germline lookup yields CDR1 SNHLY and CDR2 FYNNEI. The CDR3 is made up of 13 amino acids. V was shortened by 6 bases and J by 4 bases, with 12 bases between the two germline ends. The CDR3 is CASRLGLIYGYTF. CDR3 in DNA: TGTGCCAGCAGACTAGGACTGATCTATGGCTACACCTTC.

The chain employs TRBV5-1 and TRBJ1-4; 7 positions match TRBD1. Germline CDR1 reads SGHRS; CDR2 reads YFSETQ. V shed 3 bases and J 0 bases; nucleotides not matched to a gene: 11. The CDR3 runs 18 residues. CDR3 region: CASSSGQAGTATNEKLFF. CDR3 coding DNA: TGCGCCAGCAGCTCCGGACAGGCGGGGACGGCAACTAATGAAAAACTGTTTTTT. Full variable domain (missing parts from reference TRBV5-1 and TRBJ1-4): KAGVTQTPRYLIKTRGQQVTLSCSPISGHRSVSWYQQTPGQGLQFLFEYFSETQRNKGNFPGRFSGRQFSNSRSEMNVSTLELGDSALYLCASSSGQAGTATNEKLFFGSGTQLSVL.

V and J are TRBV7-2 and TRBJ2-7; 9 positions agree with TRBD2. J gave up 3 bases and V 3 bases, and 6 bases lay outside the gene matches. This CDR3 comprises 15 residues. Germline-derived CDR1 and CDR2 are SGHTA and FQGNSA. The DNA for the CDR3 is TGTGCCAGCAGCTTGAGGGCGGGAGGGCTCTACGAGCAGTACTTC. Translated, it gives CASSLRAGGLYEQYF.

The J gene is TRBJ2-1, the V gene TRBV5-5, with D possibly matching TRBD2 (7 bases). Germline V gives CDR1 SGHKS, CDR2 YYEKEE (reference sequence). V was cut by 4 bases and J by 3 bases, with 14 bases left in between. The CDR3 has 15 residues. The CDR3 DNA reads as TGTGCCAGCAGCCCCCTGAGGGGGGGCTACAATGAGCAGTTCTTC. Residues: CASSPLRGGYNEQFF. The complete variable domain, with remaining parts taken from reference TRBV5-5 and TRBJ2-1, reads DAGVTQSPTHLIKTRGQQVTLRCSPISGHKSVSWYQQVLGQGPQFIFQYYEKEERGRGNFPDRFSARQFPNYSSELNVNALLLGDSALYLCASSPLRGGYNEQFFGPGTRLTVL.

This clone was detected a few times. The CDR3 sequence is CASRGGGSSYEQYF. The CDR3 nucleotides are TGCGCCAGCAGGGGCGGGGGGAGCTCCTACGAGCAGTACTTC. The rearrangement links TRBV10-2 to TRBJ2-7; 8 nucleotides line up with TRBD2. V dropped 6 bases and J dropped 0; count of bases not matched to a gene: 4. The germline V gene has CDR1 WSHSY and CDR2 SAAADI. CDR3 length: 14 amino acids.

The chain recombines TRBV19 with TRBJ1-5; D not certain. The CDR3 covers 17 residues. Germline values: CDR1 LNHDA, CDR2 SQIVND (reference sequence). The V end was cut by 1 base, the J end by 4 bases, with 17 bases between. This chain's CDR3 is CASSIAFRSGGNQPQHF. CDR3 nucleotides: TGTGCCAGTAGTATAGCCTTTAGGAGTGGAGGGAATCAGCCCCAGCATTTT.

The chain links TRBV19 to TRBJ1-2; D gene unclear. Trimming took off 4 bases at V and 8 bases at J, with 11 bases between the two ends. This CDR3 spans 12 amino acids. Per the germline V gene, CDR1 is LNHDA and CDR2 is SQIVND (reference sequence). DNA of the CDR3: TGTGCCAGTAGTACTAGGAGCCGGGGCTACACCTTC. This codes for CASSTRSRGYTF.

The rearrangement uses TRBV7-9 and TRBJ1-2; 8 bases fit TRBD1. Germline V gene lookup returns CDR1 SEHNR and CDR2 FQNEAQ (reference sequence). The length of the CDR3 is 13 residues. V lost 3 bases, J lost 7 bases, and 4 bases stayed unmatched. CDR3 coding DNA: TGTGCCAGCAGCTTCGACAGGGGCGGTGGCTACACCTTC. Its translation: CASSFDRGGGYTF.

The chain couples TRBV5-5 to TRBJ1-2; D unresolved. This CDR3 region has 14 residues. V dropped 1 base and J dropped 7 bases, with 14 bases sitting between them. CDR1 SGHKS and CDR2 YYEKEE come from the germline V gene (reference sequence). The CDR3, as DNA: TGTGCCAGCAGCTTGCCAGGCCAAAACGGTGGCTACACCTTC. This translates into CASSLPGQNGGYTF.